The 31 T cell receptor beta chains presented below share a single source sample, sequenced in a study of blood T cell repertoires in COVID-19 (dated by TCRdb to the early 2020s). Library construction relied on the immunoSEQ multiplex PCR assay. In its TCRdb copy, this immuneACCESS table keeps in-frame sequences only and misses some clones. Where compared with another copy, unresolved V genes explain less than half of these, and the others have no known cause. Here the sample has 120,000 or so clones; over 75% occur a single time. The ten largest make up less than 30% of the sample. Sequenced: peripheral blood. Receptors were obtained from a man between 65 and 85 years old with active or convalescent COVID-19.

V usage is TRBV11-2 and J usage is TRBJ1-6; 7 bases line up with TRBD1. Germline assignment: CDR1 SGHAT and CDR2 FQNNGV. This CDR3 region has 16 residues. J lost 9 bases, V lost 2 bases, and 10 bases had no gene match. In DNA form, the CDR3 reads TGTGCCAGCAGCTTACCGGGACAGATATTTAGTTCACCCCTCCACTTT. Protein: CASSLPGQIFSSPLHF.

This clone has only one observation. J is TRBJ2-7 and V is TRBV19; 8 bases are a match to TRBD1. The CDR3 has 14 amino acids. V was pared by 3 bases and J by 6 bases, with 7 bases of the junction left unmatched. Germline V lookup: CDR1 LNHDA, CDR2 SQIVND (reference sequence). CDR3 coding DNA: TGTGCCAGTAGTATCCGGAGGACAGGGACCGAGCAGTACTTC. Encoded protein: CASSIRRTGTEQYF.

V gene TRBV7-8 combines with J gene TRBJ2-1, with TRBD2 as a possible D gene (6 bases). V lost 1 base and J lost 3, with 10 bases in between. The CDR3 spans 15 residues. In germline, CDR1 is SGHVS, CDR2 FQNEAQ. CDR3 bases: TGTGCCAGCAGCTTAGGTGTCGGGAGCTACAATGAGCAGTTCTTC. Its translation: CASSLGVGSYNEQFF.

The chain carries TRBV27 and TRBJ2-2; D remains unclear. Trimming took off 0 bases at V and 4 bases at J, with 3 bases between the two ends. The germline V gene encodes CDR1 MNHEY and CDR2 SMNVEV (reference sequence). The CDR3 has 13 residues. CDR3 amino acids: CASSLSSTGELFF. CDR3 DNA sequence: TGTGCCAGCAGTTTATCCAGCACCGGGGAGCTGTTTTTT.

The chain employs TRBV28 and TRBJ2-3; maybe TRBD1 (6 bases). Per the germline V gene, CDR1 is MDHEN and CDR2 is SYDVKM. Trimming removed 2 bases from V and 4 bases from J, with 19 bases in between. This CDR3 spans 17 amino acids. CDR3 loop: CASSLPLTGTNPDTQYF. In DNA form, the CDR3 reads TGTGCCAGCAGTTTACCCTTAACAGGGACGAACCCAGATACGCAGTATTTT.

This clone has a handful of counts. The chain joins TRBV12-5 to TRBJ2-1; 7 positions match TRBD2. The CDR3 spans 11 residues. Losses at the gene ends were 6 bases for V and 9 bases for J; bases not matched to a gene: 2. CDR1 and CDR2 (germline): LGHNT, FRNRAP. The CDR3 is CASGASGEQFF. CDR3 in DNA: TGTGCTAGTGGGGCTAGCGGTGAGCAGTTCTTC.

The CDR3 spells CASSYGQGLWVTEAFF. CDR3 coding DNA: TGTGCCAGCAGTTACGGACAGGGGTTGTGGGTCACTGAAGCTTTCTTT. The chain combines TRBV6-5 with TRBJ1-1; TRBD1 aligns across 9 bases. The CDR3 is 16 amino acids. Trimming cost V 2 bases and J 4 bases; bases outside gene matches: 8. Germline CDR1 MNHEY, CDR2 SVGAGI.

This sequence joins TRBV6-1 and TRBJ2-2; 7 nucleotides agree with TRBD1. Trimming removed 2 bases from V and 4 bases from J; junction bases left unmatched: 4. Germline CDR1 is MNHNS and CDR2 is SASEGT. The CDR3 is made up of 15 amino acids. The CDR3 region has the DNA TGTGCCAGCAGTGAACCAGGGGGTTCCACCGGGGAGCTGTTTTTT. Protein: CASSEPGGSTGELFF.

The chain employs TRBV9 and TRBJ1-1; D possibly corresponds to TRBD1 (6 bases). Germline CDR1 and CDR2: SGDLS and YYNGEE. V was clipped by 1 base and J by 12 bases, with 19 bases between them. This CDR3 region has 14 residues. CDR3 nucleotide sequence: TGTGCCAGCAGCGTACACTCGGGGGGCCCTACAACTTTCTTT. This sequence encodes CASSVHSGGPTTFF.

The chain recombines TRBV3-1 (or the pseudogene TRBV3-2) with TRBJ2-3, with 10 bases fitting TRBD2. Germline V gene lookup returns CDR1 LGHDT and CDR2 YNNKEL (reference sequence). The CDR3 sequence is 15 residues long. The V gene end was trimmed by 4 bases and the J gene end by 3 bases; junction bases not matched to a gene: 4. CDR3 in amino acids: CASSPPAGGTDTQYF. The CDR3 coding sequence is TGTGCCAGCAGCCCCCCAGCGGGAGGGACAGATACGCAGTATTTT.

CDR3 residues: CASSLSFSGYSSYEQYF. The CDR3 DNA sequence: TGTGCCAGCAGTTTATCTTTTAGCGGTTACAGCTCCTACGAGCAGTACTTC. The chain combines TRBV27 with TRBJ2-7; D may be TRBD2 (6 bases). The CDR3 length is 17 residues. V lost 0 bases and J 0 bases, leaving 15 bases between the germline ends. Looked up from germline, CDR1 is MNHEY and CDR2 is SMNVEV (reference sequence).

The V call is TRBV18, the J call TRBJ2-1; 9 nucleotides align to TRBD1. Per germline, CDR1 KGHSH and CDR2 LQKENI. V was pared by 6 bases and J by 6 bases, with 6 bases of the junction left unmatched. CDR3 length: 14 amino acids. CDR3: CASSTGTGFNEQFF. The CDR3 DNA reads as TGTGCCAGCTCGACCGGGACAGGGTTCAATGAGCAGTTCTTC.

This clone was found once. The chain recombines TRBV3-1 (or the pseudogene TRBV3-2) with TRBJ1-3; TRBD1 matches at 7 bases. The CDR3 consists of 14 residues. V lost 1 base and J lost 3; bases outside the gene matches: 0. The germline CDR1 and CDR2 sequences are LGHDT and YNNKEL (reference sequence). In nucleotides, the CDR3 is TGTGCCAGCAGCCAAGGGACAGGTGGAAACACCATATATTTT. Amino acids: CASSQGTGGNTIYF.

This clone was observed once. The J gene is TRBJ2-1, the V gene TRBV19; TRBD2 matches at 7 bases. Germline CDR1 is LNHDA and CDR2 is SQIVND (reference sequence). This CDR3 contains 17 residues. Trimming cost V 6 bases and J 9 bases; bases outside gene matches: 20. Written as DNA, the CDR3 is TGTGCCAGTAGGAGCGACGAGCGGGGTAGTAGGGCTAGTGAGCAGTTCTTC. This translates into CASRSDERGSRASEQFF.

V and J are TRBV6-5 and TRBJ1-2; D may be TRBD1 (6 bases). This CDR3 comprises 15 residues. Germline V gives CDR1 MNHEY, CDR2 SVGAGI. V lost 2 bases and J lost 5, with 15 bases in between. CDR3 bases: TGTGCCAGCAGTTACGGCCGGACAGAGGTATATGGCTACACCTTC. It codes for CASSYGRTEVYGYTF.

This clone was seen just once. The chain is built from TRBV28 and TRBJ1-2; D remains unclear. This CDR3 spans 16 amino acids. Germline CDR1 reads MDHEN; CDR2 reads SYDVKM. Deletions cut 4 bases from V and 0 bases from J, with 15 bases between. The DNA for the CDR3 is TGTGCCAGCAGTTCGCCTTCCAGTGCTTCTAACTATGGCTACACCTTC. Translating it yields CASSSPSSASNYGYTF.

This clone was seen only once. CDR3 nucleotide sequence: TGTGCCAGCAGTCCTCGGACAGTTATGAACACTGAAGCTTTCTTT. Translated: CASSPRTVMNTEAFF. This chain connects TRBV28 to TRBJ1-1, with a tentative D call TRBD1 (6 bases). The V gene's germline CDR1 is MDHEN and CDR2 SYDVKM. The V and J ends lost 5 bases and 0 bases respectively, with 13 bases between them. This CDR3 is 15 amino acids long.

V and J are TRBV19 and TRBJ1-5; weak D call: TRBD1 (6 bases). Trimming shortened V by 2 bases and J by 7 bases, and 18 bases separated the two germline ends. CDR1 and CDR2 from the germline V gene are LNHDA and SQIVND (reference sequence). The CDR3 loop spans 16 amino acids. The CDR3 DNA follows: TGTGCCAGTAGTATAAGGGAGGGGGGGCGCGGACAGCCCCAGCATTTT. Amino acids: CASSIREGGRGQPQHF.

The table lists this clone with a count of one. V usage is TRBV7-9 and J usage is TRBJ2-1; TRBD1 agrees at 7 bases. This CDR3 contains 16 residues. The germline CDR1 and CDR2 sequences are SEHNR and FQNEAQ (reference sequence). V shed 2 bases, J shed 8 bases, and the junction held 12 bases outside the gene matches. In DNA, the CDR3 is TGTGCCAGCAGCTTATTGGTGACAGGGATGTACGATGAGCAGTTCTTC. This sequence encodes CASSLLVTGMYDEQFF.

The chain uses TRBV18 and TRBJ1-1; D is undetermined. The CDR3 has 13 amino acids. V shed 0 bases and J shed 5 bases, with 7 bases lying between them. CDR1 and CDR2 from the germline V gene are KGHSH and LQKENI. CDR3 DNA: TGTGCCAGCTCACCACCGCGGGAGACTGAAGCTTTCTTT. It is translated as CASSPPRETEAFF.

V usage is TRBV4-2 and J usage is TRBJ1-1, with TRBD1 matching over 8 bases. The CDR3 has 20 amino acids. Germline V lookup: CDR1 LGHNA, CDR2 YNFKEQ. V shed 0 bases and J 0 bases; nucleotides not matched to a gene: 15. CDR3 amino acids: CASSQDPPGGKRGMNTEAFF. CDR3 nucleotide sequence: TGTGCCAGCAGCCAAGATCCCCCAGGGGGCAAGCGGGGAATGAACACTGAAGCTTTCTTT.

This clone was seen once. The V call is TRBV5-8, the J call TRBJ1-1; 10 bases line up with TRBD1. V shed 0 bases and J 7 bases; nucleotides not matched to a gene: 3. The CDR3 consists of 14 residues. Germline CDR1 reads SGHTS; CDR2 reads YDEGEE. The CDR3 DNA follows: TGTGCCAGCAGCTTGGGGACAGGGGGGATTGAAGCTTTCTTT. Its protein product is CASSLGTGGIEAFF.

This clone was detected only once. The CDR3 spells CASSLGRTGGLDNEQFF. The CDR3 bases are TGTGCCAGCAGCTTAGGAAGGACAGGGGGGTTGGACAATGAGCAGTTCTTC. The chain carries TRBV7-9 and TRBJ2-1; the match to TRBD1 covers 10 bases. Germline trimming cut 1 base from V and 5 bases from J; bases unmatched to any gene: 8. The CDR3 runs 17 residues. From germline, CDR1 is SEHNR and CDR2 FQNEAQ (reference sequence).

The chain recombines TRBV10-3 with TRBJ2-1; the match to TRBD1 covers 9 bases. The CDR3 covers 16 residues. Looked up from germline, CDR1 is ENHRY and CDR2 is SYGVKD. J was trimmed by 6 bases and V by 0 bases; bases with no gene match: 6. The CDR3 here is CAISESRDRVGNEQFF. The CDR3 DNA sequence: TGTGCCATCAGTGAGTCGAGGGACAGGGTGGGCAATGAGCAGTTCTTC.

The chain uses TRBV2 and TRBJ2-7; D might be TRBD1 (6 bases). This CDR3 spans 15 amino acids. The germline gives CDR1 SNHLY, CDR2 FYNNEI. The V and J ends lost 4 bases and 3 bases respectively, with 16 bases between them. The CDR3 coding sequence is TGTGCCAGCAGTGTACCCCCCCAGGGGTTCTACGAGCAGTACTTC. Translating gives CASSVPPQGFYEQYF.

The chain links TRBV28 to TRBJ1-1; D not resolved. CDR1 is MDHEN, CDR2 SYDVKM, per germline. This CDR3 contains 11 residues. V was trimmed by 5 bases and J by 7 bases, leaving 8 bases between them. CDR3 nucleotides: TGTGCCAGCAGTCCCTCGTTTGAAGCTTTCTTT. Translation: CASSPSFEAFF.

This clone was counted once. This chain connects TRBV28 to TRBJ1-2; 11 nucleotides align to TRBD1. V gave up 6 bases and J gave up 1 base; unmatched junction bases: 7. The germline V gene encodes CDR1 MDHEN and CDR2 SYDVKM. CDR3 length equals 16 residues. The CDR3 region has the DNA TGTGCCAGCAGCTCATCCGGGACAGGGGGTAACTATGGCTACACCTTC. It is translated as CASSSSGTGGNYGYTF.

V is TRBV19 and J is TRBJ1-2; 7 positions agree with TRBD1. This CDR3 comprises 14 residues. Germline trimming cut 5 bases from V and 5 bases from J; bases unmatched to any gene: 8. Looked up from germline, CDR1 is LNHDA and CDR2 is SQIVND (reference sequence). Written as DNA, the CDR3 is TGTGCCAGTAGTGGGGACAGAAGACTTTATGGCTACACCTTC. Translation gives CASSGDRRLYGYTF.

V is TRBV2 and J is TRBJ1-6; the D gene is possibly TRBD1 (6 bases). The germline gives CDR1 SNHLY, CDR2 FYNNEI. The CDR3 runs 12 residues. V dropped 6 bases and J dropped 13 bases, with 13 bases sitting between them. The CDR3: CASSAQGPPLHF. As DNA, the CDR3 is TGTGCCAGCAGCGCTCAGGGGCCCCCCCTCCACTTT.

This rearrangement joins TRBV28 to TRBJ2-7; 9 nucleotides align to TRBD1. CDR3 length: 15 amino acids. In germline, CDR1 is MDHEN, CDR2 SYDVKM. The J segment lost 5 bases and the V segment lost 2 bases, leaving 7 bases of the junction unmatched. The DNA of the CDR3 is TGTGCCAGCAGTTTAGTAGTTGGGGACAGGGACGAGCAGTACTTC. This gives the protein CASSLVVGDRDEQYF. The full variable domain, with the rest looked up from reference TRBV28 and TRBJ2-7, is DVKVTQSSRYLVKRTGEKVFLECVQDMDHENMFWYRQDPGLGLRLIYFSYDVKMKEKGDIPEGYSVSREKKERFSLILESASTNQTSMYLCASSLVVGDRDEQYFGPGTRLTVT.

The chain employs TRBV19 and TRBJ1-5; tentative D call: TRBD1 (6 bases). This CDR3 has 15 amino acids. The ends were cut back, 10 bases at V and 4 bases at J, with 20 bases in the middle. CDR1 is LNHDA and CDR2 is SQIVND in the germline V gene (reference sequence). The CDR3 coding sequence is TGTGCCACTTCCCGAGGGGGAGGGGGTAATCAGCCCCAGCATTTT. It translates to CATSRGGGGNQPQHF.